This is a list of T cell receptor beta chains from one sample in a study of T cell responses to AZD1222 COVID-19 vaccine. The table came from immunoSEQ multiplex PCR; TCRdb's copy has only in-frame clones and leaves some out. Found here are 100,000 to 150,000 clones, 87% of them singletons; the top ten hold 1.5%. This sample comprised peripheral blood, obtained on day 0 of AZD1222 vaccination. These TCRs come from an adult in good health. CDR3s include the opening cysteine and the closing phenylalanine or tryptophan. D genes are given only for firm matches. Rows give clone size only sometimes, using once, few, many, or a class for an expanded clone.

j_call d_call v_call clone_size cdr3_nt cdr3_aa
TRBJ2-7 . TRBV6-5 . TGTGCCAGCAGTTCCTTCTACGAGCAGTACTTC CASSSFYEQYF
TRBJ1-1 . TRBV18 . TGTGCCAGCTCCACCGATACTAACACTGAAGCTTTCTTT CASSTDTNTEAFF
TRBJ2-7 . TRBV4-3 . TGCGCCAGCAGCCAAGCCGTCGGGCCCACCTACGAGCAGTACTTC CASSQAVGPTYEQYF
TRBJ1-5 TRBD1 TRBV7-9 . TGTGCCAGCAGCTTAGCTGGGACAGACAATCAGCCCCAGCATTTT CASSLAGTDNQPQHF
TRBJ2-5 TRBD2 TRBV4-2 . TGTGCCAGCAGCCAAGAGCGGGGGGGCCAAGAGACCCAGTACTTC CASSQERGGQETQYF
TRBJ1-1 . TRBV7-9 . TGTGCCACCTCAGGGTACACTGAAGCTTTCTTT CATSGYTEAFF
TRBJ1-5 . TRBV10-3 . TGTGCCATCAGTGATACGGTTGCGGGGCGTGAGGGCAATCAGCCCCAGCATTTT CAISDTVAGREGNQPQHF
TRBJ2-2 . TRBV6-2/TRBV6-3 . TGTGCCAGCAGTTCTCTAGCCACCGGGGAGCTGTTTTTT CASSSLATGELFF
TRBJ2-7 . TRBV11-2 . TGTGCCAGCAGCTCGTCTATGTTACGAAACGAGCAGTACTTC CASSSSMLRNEQYF
TRBJ2-2 TRBD1 TRBV2 . TGTGCCAGTAAAGACAGGGGGGACACCGGGGAGCTGTTTTTT CASKDRGDTGELFF
TRBJ2-2 . TRBV19 . TGTGCCAGCCGATCGGCCGGGGAGCTGTTTTTT CASRSAGELFF
TRBJ1-1 . TRBV11-2 . TGTGCCAGCCGTAGTAACACTGAAGCTTTCTTT CASRSNTEAFF
TRBJ1-1 . TRBV27 . TGTGCCAGCAGTTTTAGCCCGGAGGGGACTGAAGCTTTCTTT CASSFSPEGTEAFF
TRBJ1-3 . TRBV3-1/TRBV3-2 . TGTGCCAGCAGCCTATACGGCTCTGGAAACACCATATATTTT CASSLYGSGNTIYF
TRBJ2-1 . TRBV28 once TGTGCCAGCCGAGGGACCCTCCCCTACAATGAGCAGTTCTTC CASRGTLPYNEQFF
TRBJ1-6 TRBD1 TRBV3-1/TRBV3-2 . TGTGCCAGCAGCTACCGACAGGGAATTAGGTTTGATTCACCCCTCCACTTT CASSYRQGIRFDSPLHF
TRBJ2-7 TRBD1 TRBV7-9 . TGTGCCAGCAGCTTATTGGGACAGCCCTTGGAGCAGTACTTC CASSLLGQPLEQYF